This T cell receptor (beta chain) emerged from a study of T cells in Graves' hyperthyroidism and ophthalmopathy. Pregnant or lactating patients were excluded, as were those with uncontrolled infection or other autoimmune disease. PBMCs were derived from approximately 10 ml fresh peripheral blood. In germline, CDR1 is SGHAT, CDR2 FQNNGV. Trimming removed 6 bases from V and 2 bases from J; junction bases left unmatched: 16. The CDR3 has 19 amino acids. Researchers amplified the TCR beta CDR3 regions from RNA transcripts. Using the HTBI primer set, a first-round RT-PCR was run on the TCR CDR3. TCRdb processed the multiplex PCR reads anew with MiXCR; each CDR3 protein has one entry. The sample has some 760,000 distinct CDR3 sequences; about 15% are singletons. The study's findings and limits: Blood also held most thyroid clonotypes expanded beyond 0.001.

This clonotype was counted only a few times. Its antigen is currently unknown. This chain connects TRBV11-2 to TRBJ2-1, with TRBD2 matching 10 bases. Material for sequencing was blood. The TCR was taken from a woman between 18 and 30 years old with Graves' hyperthyroidism. CDR3 amino acids: CASSPPPGDGLAAYNEQFF. The CDR3 DNA follows: TGTGCCAGCAGTCCCCCCCCCGGGGATGGACTAGCGGCCTACAATGAGCAGTTCTTC.